This record covers a single T cell receptor (beta chain). The data were taken from a study of T cell changes during pregnancy in multiple sclerosis. The CDR3 sequence is 10 residues long. The germline V gene encodes CDR1 SQVTM and CDR2 ANQGSEA. Trimming shortened V by 5 bases and J by 6 bases, and 5 bases separated the two germline ends. Produced via immunoSEQ multiplex PCR; TCRdb's table is partial and in-frame only. The data hold tens of thousands of clones, with approximately 92% observed a single time. The receptor comes from a female donor with multiple sclerosis, enrolled in a pregnancy study. The chain has TRBV29-1 and TRBJ2-1; no definite D call. The source material was CD8+ T cells from peripheral blood mononuclear cells, sampled after pregnancy. The DNA for the CDR3 is TGCAGCGTTCTCCGCAATGAGCAGTTCTTC. Its protein is CSVLRNEQFF.